This TCR beta chain was retrieved from a study of shared clonotypes between healthy human individuals. CD45RO-negative CD8 cells positively selected for CCR7 made up the naive population, which excluded terminally differentiated effector memory CD45RA+ cells. The germline V and J ends were trimmed by 5 bases and 7 bases, with 11 bases remaining between them. The length of the CDR3 is 12 residues. Germline-derived CDR1 and CDR2 are MNHEY and SMNVEV (reference sequence). Running of the assay took place at deep level. Repertoires were generated with immunoSEQ multiplex PCR, while TCRdb's copy carries only in-frame clones and drops some. The sample shows about 2.1 million clones, roughly 95% of them seen only once.

The sample was naive CD8+ T cells from PBMCs. The clonotype was recovered from a young man in good health. Some clones in this sample may be carry-over from other donors' samples. This chain joins TRBV27 and TRBJ2-5; D remains ambiguous. CDR3: CASSNSGSTQYF. As DNA, the CDR3 is TGTGCCAGCAGTAATTCTGGTTCGACCCAGTACTTC.